This passage covers 12 T cell receptor beta chains from one sample sequenced in a study of T cells after yellow fever vaccination. TCRdb re-called the 5' RACE reads through MiXCR, storing one row per CDR3 protein. The profile shows some 320,000 distinct CDR3 sequences, around 10% of them singletons. Sequences were derived from CD4+ T cells sorted from PBMCs, sampled 5 days after the yellow fever booster vaccination. Source of these receptors: a man aged 18 to 30 who received the YFV17D yellow fever vaccine.

With regard to this clonotype: A read error may be the cause here, since a much bigger clone is one base away. The CDR3 bases are TGCAGCGTTGCAAACACTGAAGCTTTCTTT. This codes for CSVANTEAFF. The chain recombines TRBV29-1 with TRBJ1-1; no clear D. The germline CDR1 and CDR2 sequences are SQVTM and ANQGSEA. This CDR3 spans 10 amino acids. The V end lost 4 bases, the J end lost 2 bases, and 2 bases lay between the germline ends.

The genes are TRBV2 and TRBJ1-5, with a tentative D call TRBD1 (5 bases). There are 13 residues in the CDR3. Trimming stripped 7 bases from V and 3 bases from J, with 10 bases between. Germline assignment: CDR1 SNHLY and CDR2 FYNNEI. CDR3 loop: CASIGDLNQPQHF. The DNA for the CDR3 is TGTGCCAGCATAGGGGACCTCAATCAGCCCCAGCATTTT.

This chain links TRBV6-2 or TRBV6-3 with TRBJ2-1; 9 positions agree with TRBD1. Germline CDR1 MNHEY, CDR2 SVGEGT. This CDR3 has 16 residues. Unmatched junction bases numbered 6, after V lost 0 bases and J lost 6 bases. In DNA, the CDR3 is TGTGCCAGCAGTTACTCGCTAGGACAGGGGATCAATGAGCAGTTCTTC. Protein: CASSYSLGQGINEQFF.

This clonotype was counted ten times or more. V is TRBV7-9 and J is TRBJ1-6; D remains unclear. The CDR3 length is 12 residues. From germline, CDR1 is SEHNR and CDR2 FQNEAQ (reference sequence). Deletions cut 4 bases from V and 15 bases from J, with 13 bases between. CDR3 sequence (DNA): TGTGCCAGCAGCTCTGGAGCATTCCACCTCCACTTT. Its translation is CASSSGAFHLHF. The variable domain in full, completed from reference TRBV7-9 and TRBJ1-6, reads DTGVSQNPRHKITKRGQNVTFRCDPISEHNRLYWYRQTLGQGPEFLTYFQNEAQLEKSRLLSDRFSAERPKGSFSTLEIQRTEQGDSAMYLCASSSGAFHLHFGNGTRLTVT.

The sample holds a few counts of this clonotype. The V gene is TRBV11-1, the J gene TRBJ2-1; 10 bases match TRBD2. Germline CDR1 reads SGHAT; CDR2 reads FQDESV (reference sequence). This CDR3 has 13 residues. J lost 10 bases, V lost 6 bases, and 6 bases had no gene match. CDR3 residues: CASSSLAGEEQFF. The CDR3 nucleotides are TGTGCCAGCAGTTCCCTAGCGGGGGAAGAGCAGTTCTTC. Together with reference TRBV11-1 and TRBJ2-1, the CDR3 gives the full variable domain: EAEVAQSPRYKITEKSQAVAFWCDPISGHATLYWYRQILGQGPELLVQFQDESVVDDSQLPKDRFSAERLKGVDSTLKIQPAELGDSAMYLCASSSLAGEEQFFGPGTRLTVL.

This clonotype has a count of ten or more. The V and J genes are TRBV9 and TRBJ2-2; D not resolved. V lost 0 bases to trimming and J lost 5 bases, with 8 bases between them. CDR3 length equals 14 residues. CDR1 and CDR2 from the germline V gene are SGDLS and YYNGEE. The CDR3 loop is CASSVGAATGELFF. Here the CDR3 DNA reads TGTGCCAGCAGCGTAGGCGCGGCGACCGGGGAGCTGTTTTTT.

This clonotype has just a few counts. V is TRBV12-3 or TRBV12-4 and J is TRBJ2-3; D may match TRBD1 or TRBD2 (6 bases each). The CDR3 is made up of 14 amino acids. The ends were cut back, 6 bases at V and 3 bases at J, with 13 bases in the middle. This chain's CDR3 is CASSRRGRTDTQYF. CDR3 DNA sequence: TGTGCCAGCAGCAGGAGGGGGAGGACAGATACGCAGTATTTT.

This clonotype has a handful of counts. The chain recombines TRBV4-1 with TRBJ2-1; D is unclear. The CDR3 totals 16 residues. Germline V lookup: CDR1 MGHRA, CDR2 YSYEKL. With 4 bases removed from V and 7 bases from J, the gap between germline ends came to 20 bases. In DNA form, the CDR3 reads TGCGCCAGCAGCCCCGGTGCTCGGAGTCGGTTGAATGAGCAGTTCTTC. It codes for CASSPGARSRLNEQFF.

This clonotype was recorded many times. The J gene is TRBJ2-5, the V gene TRBV29-1; TRBD2 matches 12 bases. V trimming: 6 bases; J trimming: 5 bases; junction bases outside the gene matches: 10. The CDR3 is 15 amino acids. CDR1 is SQVTM and CDR2 is ANQGSEA in the germline V gene. CDR3 DNA sequence: TGCAGCGTGACTCCTAGCGGGGGGGCCGTTGAGACCCAGTACTTC. Amino acids: CSVTPSGGAVETQYF.

The V gene is TRBV4-3, the J gene TRBJ1-1; D not resolved. Deletions cut 1 base from V and 5 bases from J, with 8 bases between. Germline V gene lookup returns CDR1 LGHNA and CDR2 YSLEER. There are 13 residues in the CDR3. As DNA, the CDR3 is TGCGCCAGCAGCCAAGCTATAAGGACTGAAGCTTTCTTT. Translation gives CASSQAIRTEAFF.

This clonotype was counted between two and nine times. The chain employs TRBV5-8 and TRBJ2-3, with D possibly called TRBD1 or TRBD2 (5 bases each). CDR1 and CDR2 (germline): SGHTS, YDEGEE. Trimming removed 3 bases from V and 0 bases from J, with 20 bases in between. There are 18 residues in the CDR3. The CDR3 DNA is TGTGCCAGCAGCTCCGGACAAAGGACTCACGCTAGCACAGATACGCAGTATTTT. This gives the protein CASSSGQRTHASTDTQYF.

This clonotype was seen many times. This chain joins TRBV15 and TRBJ2-3, with TRBD2 matching over 14 bases. V lost 1 base and J lost 8; bases outside the gene matches: 8. The CDR3 has 17 amino acids. The germline CDR1 and CDR2 sequences are LNHNV and YYDKDF (reference sequence). For the CDR3, the DNA is TGTGCCACCAGCAGAGCCCGACTAGCGGGGGGGCACGGTACGCAGTATTTT. Translating gives CATSRARLAGGHGTQYF.